The rows below give T cell receptor beta chains drawn from one sample of a study of CD8 T cells in Susac syndrome. TCRdb re-called the immunoSEQ multiplex PCR reads through MiXCR, storing one row per CDR3 protein. The table includes about 400,000 distinct CDR3 sequences, 85% to 90% detected once. The source material was CD8+ T cells from PBMCs. Receptor source: a human donor with multiple sclerosis. Each CDR3 is given with its conserved first and last residue. A D gene is named only where the DNA matches it firmly.

j_gene | d_gene | v_gene | CDR3aa
TRBJ2-2 | . | TRBV20-1 | CSAVRLGIGDTGELFF
TRBJ2-7 | TRBD2 | TRBV19 | CASSEQDRDYQYEQYF
TRBJ2-7 | . | TRBV27 | CASSHTVGSYEQYF
TRBJ2-1 | . | TRBV27 | CASGIGSTYNEQFF
TRBJ2-4 | . | TRBV5-6 | CASSLDTNIQYF
TRBJ2-1 | TRBD2 | TRBV27 | CASRTSGSYNEQFF
TRBJ1-2 | . | TRBV3-1 | CASSQEGQPNYGYTF
TRBJ2-7 | . | TRBV4-1 | CASSQGMGRYEQYF
TRBJ2-1 | . | TRBV12-3/TRBV12-4 | CASSLGLTYNEQFF
TRBJ1-4 | . | TRBV27 | CASRMGGGGEKLFF
TRBJ2-1 | . | TRBV27 | CASSLTNLDYSYNEQFF
TRBJ2-7 | . | TRBV7-9 | CASSLARSGTYEQYF
TRBJ1-2 | . | TRBV7-9 | CASSLGSTIGYTF
TRBJ2-7 | . | TRBV5-1 | CASRYGEGAYEQYF
TRBJ2-1 | TRBD2 | TRBV20-1 | CSASRYGLAGDSDEQFF
TRBJ2-2 | . | TRBV2 | CASSVLRFGREVSTGELFF
TRBJ2-1 | . | TRBV12-3/TRBV12-4 | CASSFGSELNEQFF
TRBJ2-2 | TRBD1 | TRBV6-5 | CASRRQGWDTGELFF
TRBJ1-2 | TRBD1 | TRBV27 | CASSGTGGGYTF
TRBJ2-5 | TRBD1 | TRBV9 | CASSVEDRGWKTQYF
TRBJ2-7 | TRBD1 | TRBV7-2 | CASSLEGQGFVEQYF
TRBJ1-1 | . | TRBV30 | CAQGWSGTEAFF
TRBJ2-4 | . | TRBV3-1 | CASSQSLAKNIQYF
TRBJ1-1 | . | TRBV6-4 | CASSDDGNTEAFF
TRBJ2-1 | TRBD2 | TRBV11-2 | CASSSPGLAVYNEQFF
TRBJ2-1 | . | TRBV6-1 | CASSVNTYNEQFF
TRBJ1-5 | . | TRBV6-2/TRBV6-3 | CASSKLRSSEYQPQHF
TRBJ2-3 | . | TRBV28 | CASSLSSPDTDTQYF
TRBJ2-5 | TRBD2 | TRBV7-6 | CASSLVTSGGETQYF
TRBJ2-2 | . | TRBV19 | CASSISWRNTGELFF
TRBJ2-7 | . | TRBV20-1 | CSAREDHSSYEQYF
TRBJ2-7 | . | TRBV20-1 | CSASSGASYEQYF
TRBJ2-7 | TRBD1 | TRBV19 | CASSLTGTGIEQYF
TRBJ2-5 | TRBD2 | TRBV12-3/TRBV12-4 | CASSPGLAGSLETQYF
TRBJ2-4 | TRBD1 | TRBV30 | CAWNPGQGNIQYF
TRBJ1-2 | TRBD1 | TRBV7-2 | CASSLIQGAHNYGYTF
TRBJ2-5 | . | TRBV4-1 | CASSQAPPSGYQETQYF
TRBJ1-1 | . | TRBV12-3/TRBV12-4 | CASSSGAFEAFF
TRBJ1-2 | . | TRBV5-1 | CASSFGDESLRGYSYTF
TRBJ1-4 | TRBD1 | TRBV20-1 | CSARKQGVREKLFF
TRBJ1-1 | . | TRBV6-5 | CASSYGGRTTEAFF
TRBJ2-3 | TRBD1 | TRBV6-1 | CASSDLGGSAGTDTQYF
TRBJ1-3 | . | TRBV4-1 | CASSQAGVSSSGNTIYF
TRBJ1-5 | TRBD1 | TRBV27 | CASSLPGTDQPQHF
TRBJ2-1 | TRBD2 | TRBV4-2 | CASSQEPSGSGSGEQFF